Below, 16 T cell receptor beta chains from the same sample are listed, as sequenced in a study of STAT3 mutations in large granular lymphocyte leukemia. These receptors have no known antigen. Generated by immunoSEQ multiplex PCR, the TCRdb table keeps only in-frame clones and is missing some. The table has over 3,500 clones, 82% seen once. General study findings and limits: Every T-cell large granular lymphocyte leukemia patient had at least one immunodominant TCR beta clonotype.

Sequencing was performed on peripheral blood mononuclear cells. These receptors were collected from a boy aged 10-17 years with T-cell large granular lymphocyte leukemia. Some clones in this sample may be carry-over from other donors' samples.

The genes are TRBV13 and TRBJ2-7; possible D gene TRBD2, 6 bases. Trimming took off 3 bases at V and 3 bases at J, with 12 bases between the two ends. The length of the CDR3 is 14 residues. Germline CDR1 is PRHDT and CDR2 is FYEKMQ (reference sequence). The CDR3 reads CASSFGTGDYEQYF. The CDR3 DNA is TGTGCCAGCAGCTTCGGTACGGGGGACTACGAGCAGTACTTC.

The chain couples TRBV5-1 to TRBJ2-7; no clear D gene. The CDR3 extends over 13 amino acids. Germline CDR1 is SGHRS and CDR2 is YFSETQ. Trimming pared 0 bases from V and 0 bases from J, leaving 4 bases between. As DNA, the CDR3 is TGCGCCAGCAGCTTGGCCTTCTCCTACGAGCAGTACTTC. Translating gives CASSLAFSYEQYF.

V gene TRBV13 combines with J gene TRBJ2-7; either TRBD1 or TRBD2 may supply D (5 bases each). V was shortened by 5 bases and J by 7 bases, with 18 bases between the two germline ends. The germline gives CDR1 PRHDT, CDR2 FYEKMQ (reference sequence). The CDR3 runs to 14 residues. The DNA of the CDR3 is TGTGCCAGCAGCGGCTCCGGGGCCCAGACGGAGCAGTACTTC. This codes for CASSGSGAQTEQYF.

This chain links TRBV5-1 with TRBJ1-2; TRBD1 matches 7 bases. With 5 bases clipped from V and 6 bases from J, the junction kept 10 bases outside the gene matches. The CDR3 has 14 residues. The germline V gene encodes CDR1 SGHRS and CDR2 YFSETQ. The CDR3: CASRVVGTDDGYTF. The CDR3 DNA is TGCGCCAGCAGAGTTGTCGGGACAGACGATGGCTACACCTTC.

The CDR3 DNA is TGTGCCTGGAATCGCGGTGGGACAGGGGGCATCACAGATACGCAGTATTTT. It is translated as CAWNRGGTGGITDTQYF. This chain connects TRBV30 to TRBJ2-3, with 12 bases fitting TRBD1. The trim removed 4 bases at V and 2 bases at J, leaving 10 bases unmatched. The germline V gene has CDR1 GTSNPN and CDR2 SVGIG (reference sequence). The CDR3 is 17 amino acids.

V usage is TRBV4-3 and J usage is TRBJ2-1; 8 nucleotides agree with TRBD2. V lost 4 bases, J lost 5 bases, and 10 bases stayed unmatched. CDR1 and CDR2 from the germline V gene are LGHNA and YSLEER. The CDR3 totals 16 residues. The CDR3 DNA sequence: TGCGCCAGCAGCCGAGGAGCGGGGGCCCTAGACAATGAGCAGTTCTTC. Translated: CASSRGAGALDNEQFF.

This clone was seen only once. The chain couples TRBV7-2 to TRBJ1-2, with 9 bases aligning to TRBD1. V was pared by 2 bases and J by 2 bases, with 6 bases of the junction left unmatched. Germline V gives CDR1 SGHTA, CDR2 FQGNSA. This CDR3 comprises 16 residues. CDR3 sequence: CASSLRTGGANYGYTF. In DNA, the CDR3 is TGTGCCAGCAGCTTAAGAACAGGGGGCGCCAACTATGGCTACACCTTC.

The rearrangement links TRBV6-1 to TRBJ1-6; D is perhaps TRBD1 (6 bases). The CDR3 contains 13 residues. V dropped 7 bases and J dropped 9 bases, with 13 bases sitting between them. The germline V gene has CDR1 MNHNS and CDR2 SASEGT. In nucleotides, the CDR3 is TGTGCCAGCATTCAGTCGGACAGTTCACCCCTCCACTTT. As protein: CASIQSDSSPLHF.

The V and J genes are TRBV6-6 and TRBJ2-7; no firm D call. The CDR3 sequence is 12 residues long. Per germline, CDR1 MNHNY and CDR2 SVGAGI (reference sequence). V was clipped by 2 bases and J by 4 bases, with 6 bases between them. The CDR3 bases are TGTGCCAGCAGTTACACCCAATACGAGCAGTACTTC. Encoded protein: CASSYTQYEQYF.

The chain is built from TRBV5-1 and TRBJ2-5, with D possibly being TRBD1 (5 bases). Trimming pared 4 bases from V and 5 bases from J, leaving 15 bases between. CDR1 SGHRS and CDR2 YFSETQ come from the germline V gene. This CDR3 is built from 14 residues. CDR3 residues: CASSPDTGLETQYF. The CDR3 DNA reads TGCGCCAGCAGCCCGGACACTGGCCTGGAGACCCAGTACTTC.

The sample holds one count of this clone. The CDR3 protein is CSATVGANYGYTF. The CDR3 coding sequence is TGCAGCGCTACCGTTGGGGCAAACTATGGCTACACCTTC. The chain recombines TRBV29-1 with TRBJ1-2, with D possibly TRBD1 on 5 matching bases. The CDR3 totals 13 residues. Looked up from germline, CDR1 is SQVTM and CDR2 is ANQGSEA. Trimming cost V 7 bases and J 2 bases, with 14 bases left between them.

The chain has TRBV13 and TRBJ2-3; D is possibly TRBD2 (5 bases). Looked up from germline, CDR1 is PRHDT and CDR2 is FYEKMQ (reference sequence). V shed 1 base and J shed 6 bases, with 8 bases lying between them. The CDR3 has 13 residues. As DNA, the CDR3 is TGTGCCAGCAGCTTAGCGGGCGGGGATACGCAGTATTTT. It yields the protein CASSLAGGDTQYF.

This chain uses TRBV10-3 with TRBJ2-7, with D perhaps TRBD1 or TRBD2 (5 bases each). The V gene's germline CDR1 is ENHRY and CDR2 SYGVKD. CDR3 length equals 13 residues. The V end lost 8 bases, the J end lost 5 bases, and 16 bases lay between the germline ends. The CDR3 nucleotides read TGTGCCATCGTCGGGGCCCTAAACGACGAGCAGTACTTC. Translation gives CAIVGALNDEQYF.

This clone was seen only a few times. The chain joins TRBV6-4 to TRBJ2-2; 12 nucleotides agree with TRBD2. J lost 5 bases, V lost 3 bases, and 1 base had no gene match. The CDR3 spans 15 residues. Looked up from germline, CDR1 is MRHNA and CDR2 is SNTAGT. The CDR3 DNA reads TGTGCCAGCAGTGAAGGGACTAGCGGGACCGGGGAGCTGTTTTTT. Translating gives CASSEGTSGTGELFF.

The J gene is TRBJ2-7, the V gene TRBV5-1, with TRBD1 matching 9 bases. Looked up from germline, CDR1 is SGHRS and CDR2 is YFSETQ. This CDR3 has 15 amino acids. V trimming: 3 bases; J trimming: 5 bases; junction bases outside the gene matches: 9. The CDR3 loop reads CASSWTGQGSNEQYF. The DNA for the CDR3 is TGCGCCAGCAGCTGGACGGGACAGGGATCGAACGAGCAGTACTTC.

The chain couples TRBV7-9 to TRBJ2-1; TRBD1 aligns across 10 bases. Germline CDR1 SEHNR, CDR2 FQNEAQ (reference sequence). V gave up 5 bases and J gave up 7 bases; unmatched junction bases: 8. CDR3 length equals 15 residues. The CDR3, as DNA: TGTGCCAGCAGCCCCCCCGGGACAGGGGCGAATGAGCAGTTCTTC. The encoded protein is CASSPPGTGANEQFF.